This TCR beta chain is drawn from a study of blood T cell repertoires in COVID-19. The overall study: Donors in the United States, Italy and Spain gave samples during acute or convalescent COVID-19.

The table came from immunoSEQ multiplex PCR; TCRdb's copy has only in-frame clones and leaves some out. The data contain 100,000 to 150,000 clones, approximately 79% of them singletons. All enrollees were roughly 18 to 89 years old and from fewer than 25 US areas. Categorization into cohorts depended on clinical history that participants reported. The V and J ends lost 6 bases and 4 bases respectively, with 18 bases between them. The CDR3 runs 15 residues. Germline CDR1 is MNHGY and CDR2 is SVAAGI. This clone occurred once. This sequence was found in a man between 40 and 49 years old with acute COVID-19. V usage is TRBV6-9 and J usage is TRBJ1-2, with a weak D call TRBD1 (6 bases). The sequencing input was PBMCs or T cells enriched from blood (not recorded which). CDR3 DNA: TGTGCCAGCAGGCCTCGGGGGGGGGCTGCCTATGGCTACACCTTC. This gives the protein CASRPRGGAAYGYTF.